This passage covers 26 T cell receptor beta chains from one sample sequenced in a study of CD8 T cells in Susac syndrome. Random-hexamer reverse transcription was applied to roughly 0.5 to 1 ug RNA. TCRdb independently ran MiXCR on the immunoSEQ multiplex PCR reads; one entry per CDR3 protein. The sample holds 180,000 or so distinct CDR3 sequences; 85% to 95% are singletons and the top ten take less than 0.11%. Specimen: CD4+ T cells from PBMCs. The origin of the receptors is a human donor in good health.

The V call is TRBV20-1, the J call TRBJ2-7; tentatively, D is TRBD1 (6 bases). Germline CDR1 reads DFQATT; CDR2 reads SNEGSKA (reference sequence). The CDR3 is 12 amino acids. Trimming cost V 6 bases and J 3 bases, with 12 bases left between them. CDR3 DNA: TGCAGTGCCAGTAACAGGGACTACGAGCAGTACTTC. Amino acid sequence: CSASNRDYEQYF.

The rearrangement links TRBV29-1 to TRBJ2-7, with D uncertain. Trimming shortened V by 4 bases and J by 2 bases, and 12 bases separated the two germline ends. The CDR3 spans 13 residues. Germline assignment: CDR1 SQVTM and CDR2 ANQGSEA. The CDR3 spells CSVARDGAYEQYF. CDR3 bases: TGCAGCGTTGCTAGAGACGGTGCCTACGAGCAGTACTTC.

The chain links TRBV29-1 to TRBJ2-1, with 7 bases fitting TRBD2. Germline CDR1 SQVTM, CDR2 ANQGSEA. V was clipped by 1 base and J by 0 bases; unmatched bases: 0. The CDR3 totals 14 residues. The CDR3: CSVEASGSYNEQFF. DNA of the CDR3: TGCAGCGTTGAAGCTAGCGGCTCCTACAATGAGCAGTTCTTC.

This chain joins TRBV20-1 and TRBJ1-2; 10 nucleotides match TRBD1. CDR3 length: 15 amino acids. Trimming took 5 bases from V and 4 from J; bases not matched to a gene: 10. Germline CDR1 reads DFQATT; CDR2 reads SNEGSKA (reference sequence). CDR3 nucleotide sequence: TGCAGTGCTCCCTCCGGGGGACAGGGGACCTATGGCTACACCTTC. This translates into CSAPSGGQGTYGYTF.

The chain is built from TRBV2 and TRBJ1-5; D is unclear. The CDR3 runs 14 residues. In germline, CDR1 is SNHLY, CDR2 FYNNEI. The ends were cut back, 7 bases at V and 0 bases at J, with 10 bases in the middle. The CDR3 loop is CASTASSSNQPQHF. DNA of the CDR3: TGTGCCAGCACTGCGTCGTCTAGCAATCAGCCCCAGCATTTT.

DNA of the CDR3: TGCAGTGCTGGGGGACTAGCCAATGAGCAGTTCTTC. It yields the protein CSAGGLANEQFF. The chain carries TRBV20-1 and TRBJ2-1, with TRBD2 identical over 9 bases. The CDR3 length is 12 residues. The germline V gene has CDR1 DFQATT and CDR2 SNEGSKA (reference sequence). V lost 5 bases, J lost 6 bases, and 2 bases stayed unmatched.

The chain uses TRBV27 and TRBJ1-5; D gene ambiguous. V was trimmed by 5 bases and J by 4 bases, leaving 9 bases between them. The germline gives CDR1 MNHEY, CDR2 SMNVEV (reference sequence). This CDR3 has 13 residues. CDR3 coding DNA: TGTGCCAGCAGTGATCGCAGAAATCAGCCCCAGCATTTT. This translates into CASSDRRNQPQHF.

J is TRBJ1-2 and V is TRBV3-1; D is unresolved. The V end lost 4 bases, the J end lost 6 bases, and 12 bases lay between the germline ends. The CDR3 totals 13 residues. CDR1 and CDR2 (germline): LGHDT, YNNKEL (reference sequence). The CDR3 DNA is TGTGCCAGCAGCCCAAATGAGGGAGATGGCTACACCTTC. Encoded protein: CASSPNEGDGYTF. The complete variable domain, with remaining parts taken from reference TRBV3-1 and TRBJ1-2, reads DTAVSQTPKYLVTQMGNDKSIKCEQNLGHDTMYWYKQDSKKFLKIMFSYNNKELIINETVPNRFSPKSPDKAHLNLHINSLELGDSAVYFCASSPNEGDGYTFGSGTRLTVV.

The genes are TRBV14 and TRBJ2-5; D unresolved. The length of the CDR3 is 12 residues. V was trimmed by 0 bases and J by 5 bases, leaving 4 bases between them. The germline gives CDR1 SGHDN, CDR2 FVKESK. In nucleotides, the CDR3 is TGTGCCAGCAGCCAAGATTGGGAGACCCAGTACTTC. Its protein is CASSQDWETQYF.

The J gene is TRBJ1-2, the V gene TRBV20-1; D unclear. Trimming cost V 3 bases and J 2 bases, with 10 bases left between them. The CDR3 consists of 13 residues. Germline assignment: CDR1 DFQATT and CDR2 SNEGSKA (reference sequence). CDR3 residues: CSARVGENYGYTF. The CDR3, as DNA: TGCAGTGCTAGGGTGGGCGAGAACTATGGCTACACCTTC.

V gene TRBV25-1 combines with J gene TRBJ1-2; a possible D gene is TRBD1 (5 bases). The germline V gene has CDR1 MGHDK and CDR2 SYGVNS. The germline V and J ends were trimmed by 1 base and 2 bases, with 11 bases remaining between them. This CDR3 region has 15 residues. CDR3 nucleotides: TGTGCCAGCAGTGAATCTGTGGCAGGGAACTATGGCTACACCTTC. Residues: CASSESVAGNYGYTF.

This chain uses TRBV20-1 with TRBJ1-1; the match to TRBD1 covers 7 bases. CDR3 size: 15 residues. Germline-derived CDR1 and CDR2 are DFQATT and SNEGSKA (reference sequence). V was clipped by 1 base and J by 2 bases; unmatched bases: 7. The CDR3 DNA follows: TGCAGTGCTAGAGTGGCAGGGGGAGTAAACACTGAAGCTTTCTTT. It codes for CSARVAGGVNTEAFF.

V and J are TRBV7-6 and TRBJ2-5, with D possibly being TRBD2 (5 bases). Looked up from germline, CDR1 is SGHVS and CDR2 is FNYEAQ. The CDR3 has 15 amino acids. Trimming removed 2 bases at V and 4 bases at J, with 14 bases between. The CDR3 sequence: CASSLPWTGLETQYF. In DNA, the CDR3 is TGTGCCAGCAGCTTACCGTGGACTGGGTTAGAGACCCAGTACTTC.

The chain combines TRBV20-1 with TRBJ1-2; 7 positions match TRBD1. The CDR3 is 15 residues long. Germline V gene lookup returns CDR1 DFQATT and CDR2 SNEGSKA (reference sequence). The V segment lost 0 bases and the J segment 4 bases; nucleotides outside the gene matches: 8. The CDR3 reads CSARDGTDASYGYTF. The CDR3 coding sequence is TGCAGTGCTAGAGACGGGACAGATGCTAGCTATGGCTACACCTTC.

The chain combines TRBV20-1 with TRBJ1-2; D may be TRBD1 (5 bases). Trimming took off 6 bases at V and 7 bases at J, with 21 bases between the two ends. Germline CDR1 and CDR2: DFQATT and SNEGSKA (reference sequence). The CDR3 length is 14 residues. The CDR3 is CSAPPWGSGAGYTF. The CDR3 coding sequence is TGCAGTGCCCCCCCTTGGGGCAGCGGAGCTGGCTACACCTTC.

This chain links TRBV29-1 with TRBJ2-1, with no clear D. This CDR3 contains 11 residues. Germline CDR1 reads SQVTM; CDR2 reads ANQGSEA. V shed 5 bases and J shed 8 bases, with 10 bases lying between them. Written as DNA, the CDR3 is TGCAGCGTTCGGGTAATGGATGAGCAGTTCTTC. Translation: CSVRVMDEQFF.

The chain carries TRBV15 and TRBJ1-2, with D possibly TRBD1 on 5 matching bases. The V gene lost 1 base and the J gene lost 5 bases, with 14 bases spanning the gap. This CDR3 is 15 amino acids long. Germline CDR1 reads LNHNV; CDR2 reads YYDKDF (reference sequence). The chain's CDR3 is CATSRARDSGYGYTF. The CDR3 DNA reads as TGTGCCACCAGCAGAGCCCGGGACTCTGGATATGGCTACACCTTC. The entire variable domain, with the rest obtained from reference TRBV15 and TRBJ1-2, is as follows: DAMVIQNPRYQVTQFGKPVTLSCSQTLNHNVMYWYQQKSSQAPKLLFHYYDKDFNNEADTPDNFQSRRPNTSFCFLDIRSPGLGDTAMYLCATSRARDSGYGYTFGSGTRLTVV.

The chain combines TRBV7-2 with TRBJ1-2, with D possibly matching TRBD1 (6 bases). V was pared by 5 bases and J by 0 bases, with 7 bases between. The germline gives CDR1 SGHTA, CDR2 FQGNSA. The CDR3 contains 13 residues. The CDR3 is CASSRDTNYGYTF. The CDR3 coding sequence is TGTGCCAGCAGCCGGGACACTAACTATGGCTACACCTTC.

The J gene is TRBJ1-5, the V gene TRBV20-1; 8 bases line up with TRBD1. The germline gives CDR1 DFQATT, CDR2 SNEGSKA (reference sequence). This CDR3 spans 14 amino acids. With 5 bases clipped from V and 4 bases from J, the junction kept 7 bases outside the gene matches. DNA of the CDR3: TGCAGTGCTTTGACAGGGGCTTTTAATCAGCCCCAGCATTTT. Encoded protein: CSALTGAFNQPQHF.

The gene calls are TRBV25-1 and TRBJ1-2; D is perhaps TRBD1 (5 bases). V was pared by 3 bases and J by 8 bases, with 13 bases between. This CDR3 has 13 amino acids. From germline, CDR1 is MGHDK and CDR2 SYGVNS. CDR3 residues: CASSEGGTRGYTF. DNA for the CDR3: TGTGCCAGCAGTGAGGGGGGGACCCGGGGCTACACCTTC.

The genes are TRBV6-1 and TRBJ2-2; 9 bases match TRBD2. Unmatched junction bases numbered 12, after V lost 6 bases and J lost 4 bases. The CDR3 is 17 amino acids. Looked up from germline, CDR1 is MNHNS and CDR2 is SASEGT. The CDR3 reads CASRALAGARSTGELFF. CDR3 in DNA: TGTGCCAGCAGAGCTTTAGCGGGGGCCCGGTCCACCGGGGAGCTGTTTTTT.

The chain combines TRBV20-1 with TRBJ2-7; 7 bases match TRBD1. The germline CDR1 and CDR2 sequences are DFQATT and SNEGSKA (reference sequence). Trimming at V came to 7 bases and at J to 3 bases, leaving 6 bases not matched to a gene. The CDR3 length is 12 residues. CDR3 in DNA: TGCAGTGGTCTCGCAGGGGGCTACGAGCAGTACTTC. Residues: CSGLAGGYEQYF.

This chain connects TRBV3-1 to TRBJ2-5, with unresolved D. Trimming removed 8 bases from V and 2 bases from J, with 21 bases in between. CDR1 is LGHDT, CDR2 YNNKEL, per germline (reference sequence). This CDR3 region has 16 residues. The CDR3 DNA reads as TGTGCCAGCCGATCCGAGAACAAACTCTATCAAGAGACCCAGTACTTC. It yields the protein CASRSENKLYQETQYF.

In its sample, this clonotype was seen once. The rearrangement uses TRBV4-3 and TRBJ2-5, with 8 nucleotides matching TRBD2. Germline V gives CDR1 LGHNA, CDR2 YSLEER. V was clipped by 6 bases and J by 5 bases; unmatched bases: 5. This CDR3 comprises 13 residues. The CDR3 here is CASSISGIETQYF. The DNA for the CDR3 is TGCGCCAGCAGTATTAGCGGGATTGAGACCCAGTACTTC.

The chain has TRBV20-1 and TRBJ1-2; weak D call: TRBD1 (5 bases). CDR1 DFQATT and CDR2 SNEGSKA come from the germline V gene (reference sequence). Trimming cost V 2 bases and J 0 bases, with 7 bases left between them. The CDR3 consists of 13 residues. The CDR3 coding sequence is TGCAGTGCTAGATCGACAGCTAACTATGGCTACACCTTC. It translates to CSARSTANYGYTF.

This clonotype was seen a single time. CDR3 coding DNA: TGTGCCTGGAGTGTAAAGTATGAGCAGTTCTTC. Protein product: CAWSVKYEQFF. The chain employs TRBV30 and TRBJ2-1, with D hard to call. The germline CDR1 and CDR2 sequences are GTSNPN and SVGIG (reference sequence). This CDR3 has 11 residues. The V end lost 0 bases, the J end lost 8 bases, and 5 bases lay between the germline ends.